The text below deals with one TCR beta chain. The CDR3 loop spans 12 amino acids. V lost 3 bases to trimming and J lost 4 bases, with 7 bases between them. CDR1 and CDR2 (germline): SGHTA, FQGNSA. This specimen comes from a study of T cell changes during pregnancy in multiple sclerosis. Method: immunoSEQ multiplex PCR; TCRdb's copy keeps in-frame clones and lacks some. The sample has some 80,000 clones; roughly 90% are singletons. The J gene is TRBJ2-7, the V gene TRBV7-2, with D possibly being TRBD1 (5 bases). The receptor comes from a female donor in good health, enrolled as a control in a pregnancy study. Sequenced here: peripheral blood, sampled in the first trimester of pregnancy. The CDR3 spells CASSFDSYEQYF. The CDR3 DNA sequence: TGTGCCAGCAGCTTCGACAGTTACGAGCAGTACTTC.